This TCR beta chain was recorded in a study of beta chain features in type 1 diabetes. Overall study context: Comparable age, gender and cell yields were observed in patients relative to healthy donors.

The CDR3 is made up of 13 amino acids. Trimming took off 5 bases at V and 2 bases at J, with 9 bases between the two ends. Germline values: CDR1 SEHNR, CDR2 FQNEAQ (reference sequence). This clone showed up just a few times. Its cognate antigen is unknown. Other DNA sequences from this sample encode an identical CDR3 as well. Sequencing targeted expressed TCRB transcripts, as all isolated RNA had been reverse transcribed. Approximately 3.4 million reads, on average, came from each naive, central memory and regulatory T cell sample. Data came from immunoSEQ multiplex PCR; TCRdb stores just in-frame clones and leaves some out. Of 250,000 to 350,000 clones listed, more than 13% are singletons. General observations from the study: The analysis here could not establish whether HLA type shapes TCRB rearrangement. Moderate yet significant TCRB CDR3 shortening was seen in Type 1 diabetes patients in all four CD4+ subsets. The naive, central memory and Treg TCRB repertoires of patients appeared to be more similar to one another than those of healthy donors.

The chain carries TRBV7-9 and TRBJ1-1, with D tentatively TRBD1 (5 bases). This TCR came from a man aged 30-40 years with type 1 diabetes. The sample consisted of naive CD4+ T cells from blood. The CDR3 DNA is TGTGCCAGCAGCGCACAGGAAAACACTGAAGCTTTCTTT. It codes for CASSAQENTEAFF.